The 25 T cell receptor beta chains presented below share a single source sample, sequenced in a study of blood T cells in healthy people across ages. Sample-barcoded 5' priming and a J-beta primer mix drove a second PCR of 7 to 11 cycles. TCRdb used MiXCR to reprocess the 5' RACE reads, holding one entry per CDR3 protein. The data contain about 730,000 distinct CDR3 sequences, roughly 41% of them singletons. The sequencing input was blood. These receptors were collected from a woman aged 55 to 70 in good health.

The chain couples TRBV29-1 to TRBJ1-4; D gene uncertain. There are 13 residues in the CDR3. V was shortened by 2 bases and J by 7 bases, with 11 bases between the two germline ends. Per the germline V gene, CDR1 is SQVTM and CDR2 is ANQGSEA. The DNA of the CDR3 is TGCAGCGTTGAACCTCAGGAGGGTGAAAAACTGTTTTTT. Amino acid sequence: CSVEPQEGEKLFF.

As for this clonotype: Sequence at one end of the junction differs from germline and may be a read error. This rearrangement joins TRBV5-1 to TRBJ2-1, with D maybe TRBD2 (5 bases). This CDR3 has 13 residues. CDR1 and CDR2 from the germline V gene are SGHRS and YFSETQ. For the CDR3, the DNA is TGTGCCAGCGGAGGTCCGGGGTACAATGAGCAGTTCTTC. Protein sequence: CASGGPGYNEQFF. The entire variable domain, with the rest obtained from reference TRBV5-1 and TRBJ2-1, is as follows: KAGVTQTPRYLIKTRGQQVTLSCSPISGHRSVSWYQQTPGQGLQFLFEYFSETQRNKGNFPGRFSGRQFSNSRSEMNVSTLELGDSALYLCASGGPGYNEQFFGPGTRLTVL.

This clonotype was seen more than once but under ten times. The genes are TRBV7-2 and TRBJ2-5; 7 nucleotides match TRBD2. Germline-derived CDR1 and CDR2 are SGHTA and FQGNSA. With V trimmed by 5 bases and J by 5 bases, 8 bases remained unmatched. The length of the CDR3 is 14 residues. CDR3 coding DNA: TGTGCCAGCAGCCCTCGGGGAGGGCGGGAGACCCAGTACTTC. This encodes CASSPRGGRETQYF.

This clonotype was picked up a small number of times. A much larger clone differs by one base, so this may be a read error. CDR3 in amino acids: CASRRTSGTYNEQFF. For the CDR3, the DNA is TGTGCCAGCAGACGGACTAGCGGGACCTACAATGAGCAGTTCTTC. The V call is TRBV28, the J call TRBJ2-1; 12 nucleotides match TRBD2. Germline V lookup: CDR1 MDHEN, CDR2 SYDVKM. J was trimmed by 2 bases and V by 6 bases; bases with no gene match: 2. The length of the CDR3 is 15 residues.

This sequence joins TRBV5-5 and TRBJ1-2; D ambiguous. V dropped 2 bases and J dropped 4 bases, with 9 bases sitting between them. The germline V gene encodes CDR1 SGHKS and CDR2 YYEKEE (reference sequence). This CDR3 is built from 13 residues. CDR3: CASSFEGSYGYTF. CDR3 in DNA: TGTGCCAGCAGCTTCGAAGGGAGCTATGGCTACACCTTC.

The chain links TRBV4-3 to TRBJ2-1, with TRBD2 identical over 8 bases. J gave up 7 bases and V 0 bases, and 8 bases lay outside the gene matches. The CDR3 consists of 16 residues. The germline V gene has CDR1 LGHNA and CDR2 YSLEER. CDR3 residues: CASSQEVAGGGNEQFF. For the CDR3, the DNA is TGCGCCAGCAGCCAAGAAGTGGCGGGAGGCGGAAATGAGCAGTTCTTC.

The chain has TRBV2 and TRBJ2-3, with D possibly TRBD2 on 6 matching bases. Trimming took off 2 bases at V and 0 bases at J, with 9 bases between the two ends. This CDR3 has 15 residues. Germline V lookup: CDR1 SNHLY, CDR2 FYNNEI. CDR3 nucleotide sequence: TGTGCCAGCAGTGAACGGGAGATAAGCACAGATACGCAGTATTTT. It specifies CASSEREISTDTQYF.

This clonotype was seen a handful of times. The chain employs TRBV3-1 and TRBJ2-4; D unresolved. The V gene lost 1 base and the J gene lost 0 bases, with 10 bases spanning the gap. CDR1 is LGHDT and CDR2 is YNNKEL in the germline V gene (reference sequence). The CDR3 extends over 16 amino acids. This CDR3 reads CASSQVGPLAKNIQYF. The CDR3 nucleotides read TGTGCCAGCAGCCAAGTAGGTCCACTAGCCAAAAACATTCAGTACTTC.

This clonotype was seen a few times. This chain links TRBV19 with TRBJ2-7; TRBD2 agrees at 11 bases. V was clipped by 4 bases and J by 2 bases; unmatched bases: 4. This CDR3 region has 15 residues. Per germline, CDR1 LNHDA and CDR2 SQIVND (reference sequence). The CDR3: CASSRGLAAPYEQYF. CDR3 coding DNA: TGTGCCAGTAGTAGGGGACTAGCGGCACCCTACGAGCAGTACTTC.

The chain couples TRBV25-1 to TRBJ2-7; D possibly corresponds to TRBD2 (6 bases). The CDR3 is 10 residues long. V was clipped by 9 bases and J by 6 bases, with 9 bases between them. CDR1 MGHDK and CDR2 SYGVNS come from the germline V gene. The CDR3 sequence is CASAGGEQYF. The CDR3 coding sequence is TGTGCCAGTGCCGGGGGCGAGCAGTACTTC.

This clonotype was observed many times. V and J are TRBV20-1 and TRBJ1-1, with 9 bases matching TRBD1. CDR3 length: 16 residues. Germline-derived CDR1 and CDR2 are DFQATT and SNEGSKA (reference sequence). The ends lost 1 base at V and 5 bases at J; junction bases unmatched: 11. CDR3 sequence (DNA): TGCAGTGCTAGAGGAGAGACCGGGACAGGGAGTACTGAAGCTTTCTTT. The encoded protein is CSARGETGTGSTEAFF.

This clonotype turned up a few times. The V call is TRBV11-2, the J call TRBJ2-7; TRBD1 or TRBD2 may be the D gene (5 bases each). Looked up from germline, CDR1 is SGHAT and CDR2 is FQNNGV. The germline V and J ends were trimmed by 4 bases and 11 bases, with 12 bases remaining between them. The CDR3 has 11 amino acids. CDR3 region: CASSSRDAKYF. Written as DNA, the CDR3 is TGTGCCAGCAGCTCCCGGGACGCGAAGTACTTC.

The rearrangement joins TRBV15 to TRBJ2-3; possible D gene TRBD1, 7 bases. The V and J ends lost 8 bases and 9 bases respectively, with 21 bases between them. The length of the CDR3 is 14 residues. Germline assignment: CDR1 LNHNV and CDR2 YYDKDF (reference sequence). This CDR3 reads CATHQGGTSGTQYF. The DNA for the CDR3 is TGTGCCACCCATCAGGGGGGCACCTCAGGGACGCAGTATTTT.

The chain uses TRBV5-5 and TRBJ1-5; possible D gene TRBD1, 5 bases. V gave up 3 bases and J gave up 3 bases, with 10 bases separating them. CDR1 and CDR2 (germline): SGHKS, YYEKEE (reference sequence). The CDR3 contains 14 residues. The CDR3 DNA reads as TGTGCCAGCAGCTCCGTGGGGGACAATCAGCCCCAGCATTTT. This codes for CASSSVGDNQPQHF.

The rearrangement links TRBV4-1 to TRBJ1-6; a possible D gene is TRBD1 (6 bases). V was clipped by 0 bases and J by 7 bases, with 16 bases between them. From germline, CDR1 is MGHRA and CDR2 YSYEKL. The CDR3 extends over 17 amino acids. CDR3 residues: CASSQDLLGAVNSPLHF. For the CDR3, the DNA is TGCGCCAGCAGCCAAGATCTCTTGGGGGCGGTGAATTCACCCCTCCACTTT.

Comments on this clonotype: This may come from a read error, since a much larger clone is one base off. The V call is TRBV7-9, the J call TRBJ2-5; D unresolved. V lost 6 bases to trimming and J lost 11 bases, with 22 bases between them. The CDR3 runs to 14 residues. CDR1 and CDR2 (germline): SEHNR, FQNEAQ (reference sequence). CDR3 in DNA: TGTGCCAGCAGTCTGTCCCAGTTCTGGGATGAGCAGTACTTC. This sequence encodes CASSLSQFWDEQYF.

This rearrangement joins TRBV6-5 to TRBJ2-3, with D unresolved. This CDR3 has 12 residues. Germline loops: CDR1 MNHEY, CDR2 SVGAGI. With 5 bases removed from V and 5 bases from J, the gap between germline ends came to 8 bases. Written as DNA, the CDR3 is TGTGCCAGCAGTGTAACTGGAGATACGCAGTATTTT. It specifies CASSVTGDTQYF.

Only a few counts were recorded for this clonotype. The CDR3 DNA sequence: TGTGCCAGCAGCCAAGAATGGAATTCACCCCTCCACTTT. Translating gives CASSQEWNSPLHF. The V and J genes are TRBV14 and TRBJ1-6; D remains ambiguous. Trimming shortened V by 0 bases and J by 7 bases, and 4 bases separated the two germline ends. CDR3 length equals 13 residues. Germline lookup yields CDR1 SGHDN and CDR2 FVKESK. The complete variable domain, with remaining parts taken from reference TRBV14 and TRBJ1-6, reads EAGVTQFPSHSVIEKGQTVTLRCDPISGHDNLYWYRRVMGKEIKFLLHFVKESKQDESGMPNNRFLAERTGGTYSTLKVQPAELEDSGVYFCASSQEWNSPLHFGNGTRLTVT.

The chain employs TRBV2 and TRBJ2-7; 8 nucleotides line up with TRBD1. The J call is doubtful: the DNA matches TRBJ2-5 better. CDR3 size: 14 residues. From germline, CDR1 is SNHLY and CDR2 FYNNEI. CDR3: CASTPDRVGETQYF. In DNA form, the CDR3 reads TGTGCCAGCACCCCGGACAGGGTCGGGGAGACCCAGTACTTC.

The CDR3: CASSPQDRGKEQPQHF. CDR3 bases: TGTGCCAGCAGTCCCCAAGACAGGGGAAAAGAGCAGCCCCAGCATTTT. V gene TRBV28 combines with J gene TRBJ1-5; 8 positions agree with TRBD1. Germline lookup yields CDR1 MDHEN and CDR2 SYDVKM. V shed 5 bases and J 7 bases; nucleotides not matched to a gene: 13. The CDR3 extends over 16 amino acids. Based on the CDR3 plus reference TRBV28 and TRBJ1-5, the full variable domain is DVKVTQSSRYLVKRTGEKVFLECVQDMDHENMFWYRQDPGLGLRLIYFSYDVKMKEKGDIPEGYSVSREKKERFSLILESASTNQTSMYLCASSPQDRGKEQPQHFGDGTRLSIL.

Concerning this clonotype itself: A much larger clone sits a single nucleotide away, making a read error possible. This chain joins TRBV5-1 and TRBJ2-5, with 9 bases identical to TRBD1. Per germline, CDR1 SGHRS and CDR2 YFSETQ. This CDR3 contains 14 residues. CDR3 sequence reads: CVSSLTGGQETQYF. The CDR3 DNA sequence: TGCGTCAGCAGCTTGACAGGGGGCCAAGAGACCCAGTACTTC. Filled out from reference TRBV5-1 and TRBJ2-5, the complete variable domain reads KAGVTQTPRYLIKTRGQQVTLSCSPISGHRSVSWYQQTPGQGLQFLFEYFSETQRNKGNFPGRFSGRQFSNSRSEMNVSTLELGDSALYLCVSSLTGGQETQYFGPGTRLLVL.

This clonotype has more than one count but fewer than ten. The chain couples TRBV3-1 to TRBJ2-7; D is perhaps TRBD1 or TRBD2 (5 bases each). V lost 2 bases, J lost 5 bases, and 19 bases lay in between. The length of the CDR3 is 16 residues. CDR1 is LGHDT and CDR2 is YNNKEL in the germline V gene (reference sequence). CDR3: CASSQYEGMGRNEQYF. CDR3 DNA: TGTGCCAGCAGCCAATACGAGGGGATGGGTAGGAACGAGCAGTACTTC.

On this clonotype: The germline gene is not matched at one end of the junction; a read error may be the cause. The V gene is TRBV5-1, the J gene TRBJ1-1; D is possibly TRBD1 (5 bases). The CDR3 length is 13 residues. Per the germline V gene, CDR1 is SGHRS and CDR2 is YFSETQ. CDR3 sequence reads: CAISLEAGSQAFF. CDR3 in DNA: TGCGCCATCAGCTTGGAGGCAGGGAGTCAAGCTTTCTTT. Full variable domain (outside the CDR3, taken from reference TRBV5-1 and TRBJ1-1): KAGVTQTPRYLIKTRGQQVTLSCSPISGHRSVSWYQQTPGQGLQFLFEYFSETQRNKGNFPGRFSGRQFSNSRSEMNVSTLELGDSALYLCAISLEAGSQAFFGQGTRLTVV.

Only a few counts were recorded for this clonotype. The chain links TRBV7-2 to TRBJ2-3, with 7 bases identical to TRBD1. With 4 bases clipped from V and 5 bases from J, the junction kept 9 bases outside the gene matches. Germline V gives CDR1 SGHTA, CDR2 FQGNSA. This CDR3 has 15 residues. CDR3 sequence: CASSSQTGWGDTQYF. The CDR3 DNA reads TGTGCCAGCAGCTCGCAGACAGGGTGGGGAGATACGCAGTATTTT.

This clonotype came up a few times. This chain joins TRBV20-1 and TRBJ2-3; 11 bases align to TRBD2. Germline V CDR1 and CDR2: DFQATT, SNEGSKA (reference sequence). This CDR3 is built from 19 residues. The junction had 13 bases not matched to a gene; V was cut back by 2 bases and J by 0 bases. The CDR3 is CSARNPHFLAGGSTDTQYF. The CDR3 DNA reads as TGCAGTGCTAGAAATCCTCACTTCCTAGCGGGAGGCAGCACAGATACGCAGTATTTT.